Described below is a single T cell receptor (beta chain) sequence and its context. Its antigen specificity is not known. No quality values exist for individual bases; no much larger clone is one base distant. Whole blood was collected in K2EDTA tubes by collaborating institutions according to the institutions' own protocols. For TCRbeta analysis, collaborators shipped samples as frozen whole blood, isolated PBMCs, or DNA extracted from either of those sample types. The record originates from a study of blood T cell repertoires in COVID-19 (dated by TCRdb to 2018 to 2020). About the investigation overall: Samples covering the acute and convalescent phases of COVID-19 were provided by collaborators in the United States, Italy and Spain. Nearly every sample came with metadata listing a de-identified subject ID, COVID-19 status, age in years and sex. The repertoires were made available in a free public database intended to serve as a resource for research on the immune response to SARS-CoV-2. Where available, HLA class I and class II types were taken from metadata supplied by the sample provider and were not determined by assay-based typing. Subjects who had been exposed to COVID-19, were actively infected with it, or had recovered from it provided the deeply sampled blood TCRbeta repertoires that made up the dataset. Samples were obtained from the ongoing ImmuneRACE study (first 160 participants) and from approximately 1,200 subjects provided by 6 global collaborators. The material from the prospective study consisted of cDNA or gDNA derived from T cells, B-cell-depleted T cells, or PBMCs. General findings and caveats noted by the study authors: The quantity of clinical and demographic metadata differed by source and by participant and was supplied without curation.

TCRbeta CDR3 regions were amplified from genomic DNA using the immunoSEQ Assay, a bias-controlled multiplex PCR. Per the authors' processing: The number of nucleated cells in each sample was estimated from the amplification of reference gene primers within the assay. To quantify the absolute abundance of each unique TCRbeta CDR3 rearrangement, sequence reads were collapsed and filtered. For each sample, productive Simpson clonality was calculated as the square root of Simpson's diversity index over productive rearrangements. TCRdb provides this immuneACCESS table in a form limited to in-frame rearrangements. Some clones are lacking; in checked studies, under half of them reflect an unresolved V gene, and why the rest are absent is not known. V and J calls and clone size are given by that table; D and trimming were obtained from the DNA. The sample contains around 99,000 clones, under 95% of them found a single time. The ten largest clonotypes hold around 1.3% of the sample.

Trimming removed 3 bases from V and 3 bases from J; the gene matches leave 7 bases unexplained. The CDR3 runs 16 amino acids, cysteine and phenylalanine included. Of all the DNA, just the CDR3 is kept, 48 bases in frame from base 1. Recombination joined TRBV5-3 with TRBJ1-5, and 9 junctional nucleotides match TRBD1. TRBV5-3 is flagged as an ORF with uncertain function. The receptor's source is a woman younger than 45 with acute or convalescent COVID-19. The source material was peripheral blood. At the DNA level, the sequence is TGTGCCAGAAGCTGGGGGGACAGGGTGGCCAATCAGCCCCAGCATTTT. The resulting protein is CARSWGDRVANQPQHF.